These 3 T cell receptor beta chains came from one sample sequenced in a study of tissue T cells after allogeneic stem cell transplantation. Here immunoSEQ multiplex PCR was the method, and the copy in TCRdb shows in-frame clones only, minus some. This sample has about 4,000 clones, with roughly 50% found just once. The time point is: mouse harvest day 7 after allogeneic transplant. Each mouse received 10^7 T-cell-depleted marrow cells plus 10^6 splenic CD5+ T cells by tail vein. The sample was gut tissue. These receptors came from a female BALB/c mouse given C57BL/6 T cells with graft-versus-host disease after an allogeneic hematopoietic cell transplant.

A note on this clone: Mouse germline and gene names are used. The CDR3 sequence: CASGEGTGASQNTLYF. Incomplete CDR3 DNA: TGTGCCAGCGGTGAGGGGACTGGGGCTAGTCAAAACACCTTGTAC. The rearrangement uses TRBV13-2 and TRBJ2-4, with TRBD2 identical over 10 bases. From the germline J gene comes the end of the CDR3, since the read stops 1 residue before it. The germline V gene has CDR1 NNHNN and CDR2 SYGAGS (reference sequence). This CDR3 has 16 amino acids. Trimming cost V 2 bases and J 0 bases; bases outside gene matches: 3.

Only a few counts were recorded for this clone. Any gene name here is a mouse gene name. The CDR3 goes on 1 residue after the read ends, and that part is filled in from the germline J gene. The chain links TRBV1 to TRBJ1-1; 7 nucleotides match TRBD1. The germline V gene encodes CDR1 NSQYPW and CDR2 LRSPGD (reference sequence). The CDR3 is 15 residues long. J gave up 0 bases and V 3 bases, and 4 bases lay outside the gene matches. The CDR3: CTCSATGTANTEVFF. CDR3 bases read: TGCACCTGCAGTGCCACCGGGACAGCAAACACAGAAGTCTTC. The complete variable domain, with remaining parts taken from reference TRBV1 and TRBJ1-1, reads VTLLEQNPRWRLVPRGQAVNLRCILKNSQYPWMSWYQQDLQKQLQWLFTLRSPGDKEVKSLPGADYLATRVTDTELRLQVANMSQGRTLYCTCSATGTANTEVFFGKGTRLTVV.

By share, this clone ranks as large. Mouse gene names and germline throughout. The read falls 1 residue short of the CDR3 end, and the missing part is taken from the germline J gene. The chain recombines TRBV14 with TRBJ2-3, with D unresolved. Trimming cost V 3 bases and J 0 bases, with 8 bases left between them. Germline CDR1 and CDR2: SGHDT and FRDEAV. The CDR3 contains 14 residues. The CDR3: CASSYKTSAETLYF. The CDR3 DNA, read in part, is TGTGCCAGCAGTTACAAAACTAGTGCAGAAACGCTGTAT.